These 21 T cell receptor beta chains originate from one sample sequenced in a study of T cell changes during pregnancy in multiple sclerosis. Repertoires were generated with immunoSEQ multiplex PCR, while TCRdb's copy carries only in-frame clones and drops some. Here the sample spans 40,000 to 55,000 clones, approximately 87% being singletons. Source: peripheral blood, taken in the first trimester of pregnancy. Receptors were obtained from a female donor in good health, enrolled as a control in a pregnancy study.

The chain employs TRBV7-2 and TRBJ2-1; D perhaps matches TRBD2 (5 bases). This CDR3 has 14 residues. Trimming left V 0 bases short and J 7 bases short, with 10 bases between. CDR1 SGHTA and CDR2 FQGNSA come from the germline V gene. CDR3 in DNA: TGTGCCAGCAGCTTAGCGCTAGCCGTGAATGAGCAGTTCTTC. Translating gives CASSLALAVNEQFF.

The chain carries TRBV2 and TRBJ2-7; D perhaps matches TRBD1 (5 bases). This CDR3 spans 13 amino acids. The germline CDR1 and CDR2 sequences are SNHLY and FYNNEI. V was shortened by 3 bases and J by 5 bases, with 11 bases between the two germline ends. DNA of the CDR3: TGTGCCAGCAGTGATCAGGGTTCCCACGAGCAGTACTTC. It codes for CASSDQGSHEQYF.

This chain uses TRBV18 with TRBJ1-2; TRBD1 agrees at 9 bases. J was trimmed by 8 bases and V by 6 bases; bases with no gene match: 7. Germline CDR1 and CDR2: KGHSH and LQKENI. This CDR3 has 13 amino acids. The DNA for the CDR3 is TGTGCCAGCTCGATAAGGGACAGGGAAGGCTACACCTTC. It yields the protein CASSIRDREGYTF.

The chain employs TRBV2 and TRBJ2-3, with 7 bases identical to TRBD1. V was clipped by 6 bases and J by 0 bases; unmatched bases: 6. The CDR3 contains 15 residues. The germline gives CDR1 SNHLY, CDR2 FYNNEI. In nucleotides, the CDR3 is TGTGCCAGCAGAAGGGACAGCACTAGCACAGATACGCAGTATTTT. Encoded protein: CASRRDSTSTDTQYF.

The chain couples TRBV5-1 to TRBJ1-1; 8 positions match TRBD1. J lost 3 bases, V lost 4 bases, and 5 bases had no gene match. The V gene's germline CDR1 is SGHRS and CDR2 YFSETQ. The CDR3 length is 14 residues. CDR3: CASSRGQGDTEAFF. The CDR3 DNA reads TGCGCCAGCAGCCGAGGACAGGGAGACACTGAAGCTTTCTTT.

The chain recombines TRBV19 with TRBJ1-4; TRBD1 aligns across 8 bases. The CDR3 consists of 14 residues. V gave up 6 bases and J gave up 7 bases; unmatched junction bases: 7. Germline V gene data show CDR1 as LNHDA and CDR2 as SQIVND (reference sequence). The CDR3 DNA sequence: TGTGCCAGTAGGGTGGACAGGGACGGTGAAAAACTGTTTTTT. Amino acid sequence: CASRVDRDGEKLFF.

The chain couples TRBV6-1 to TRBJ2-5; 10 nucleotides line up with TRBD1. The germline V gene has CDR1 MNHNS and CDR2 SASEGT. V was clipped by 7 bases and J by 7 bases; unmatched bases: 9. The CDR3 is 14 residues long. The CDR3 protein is CASTPTGGRVTQYF. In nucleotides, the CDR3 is TGTGCCAGCACCCCGACAGGGGGCCGGGTGACCCAGTACTTC.

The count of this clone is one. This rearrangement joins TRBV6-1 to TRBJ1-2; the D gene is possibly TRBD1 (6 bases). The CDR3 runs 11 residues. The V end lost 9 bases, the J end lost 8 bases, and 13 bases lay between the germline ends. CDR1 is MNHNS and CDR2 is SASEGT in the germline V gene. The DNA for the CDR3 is TGTGCCAGGAGGGCAGGGGACGGCTACACCTTC. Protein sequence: CARRAGDGYTF.

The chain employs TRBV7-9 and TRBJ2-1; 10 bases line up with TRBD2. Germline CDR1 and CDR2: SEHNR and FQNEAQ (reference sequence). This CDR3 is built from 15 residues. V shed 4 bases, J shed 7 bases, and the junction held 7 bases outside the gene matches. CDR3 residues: CASSSGSGRGNEQFF. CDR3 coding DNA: TGTGCCAGCAGCTCCGGGAGCGGGAGGGGTAATGAGCAGTTCTTC.

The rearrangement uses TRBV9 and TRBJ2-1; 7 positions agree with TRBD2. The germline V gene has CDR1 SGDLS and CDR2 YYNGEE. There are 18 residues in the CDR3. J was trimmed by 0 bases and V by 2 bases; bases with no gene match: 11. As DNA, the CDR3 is TGTGCCAGCAGCGTGGCGGGGGACTTCCAGAGCTCCTACAATGAGCAGTTCTTC. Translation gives CASSVAGDFQSSYNEQFF.

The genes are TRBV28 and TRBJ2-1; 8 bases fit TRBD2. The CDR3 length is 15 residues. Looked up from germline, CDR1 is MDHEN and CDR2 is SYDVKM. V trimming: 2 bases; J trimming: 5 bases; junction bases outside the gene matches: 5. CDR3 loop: CASSLAGGRHNEQFF. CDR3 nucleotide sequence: TGTGCCAGCAGTTTAGCGGGAGGTCGCCACAATGAGCAGTTCTTC.

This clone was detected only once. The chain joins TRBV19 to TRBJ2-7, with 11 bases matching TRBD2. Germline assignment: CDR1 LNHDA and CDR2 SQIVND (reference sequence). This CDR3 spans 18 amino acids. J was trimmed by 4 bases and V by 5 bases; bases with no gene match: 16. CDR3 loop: CASSRKGFPGLADYEQYF. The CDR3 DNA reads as TGTGCCAGTAGTCGCAAGGGATTTCCGGGACTAGCGGATTACGAGCAGTACTTC.

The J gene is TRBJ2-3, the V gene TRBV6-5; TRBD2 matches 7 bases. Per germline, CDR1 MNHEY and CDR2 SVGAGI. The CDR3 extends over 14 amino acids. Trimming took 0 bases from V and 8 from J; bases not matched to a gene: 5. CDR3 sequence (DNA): TGTGCCAGCAGTTACTCGAGAGCTAGCGGTACGCAGTATTTT. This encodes CASSYSRASGTQYF.

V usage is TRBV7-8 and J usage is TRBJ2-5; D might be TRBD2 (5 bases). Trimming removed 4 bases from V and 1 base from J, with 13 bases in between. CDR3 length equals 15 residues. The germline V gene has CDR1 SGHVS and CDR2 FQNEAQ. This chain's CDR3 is CASSSAGLSQETQYF. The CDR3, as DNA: TGTGCCAGCAGCTCGGCCGGACTGAGCCAAGAGACCCAGTACTTC.

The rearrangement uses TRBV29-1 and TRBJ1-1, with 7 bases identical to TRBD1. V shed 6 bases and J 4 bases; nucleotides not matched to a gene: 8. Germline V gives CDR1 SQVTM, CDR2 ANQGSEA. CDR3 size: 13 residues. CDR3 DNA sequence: TGCAGCGTCCGACAGGGATTGGGCACTGAAGCTTTCTTT. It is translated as CSVRQGLGTEAFF.

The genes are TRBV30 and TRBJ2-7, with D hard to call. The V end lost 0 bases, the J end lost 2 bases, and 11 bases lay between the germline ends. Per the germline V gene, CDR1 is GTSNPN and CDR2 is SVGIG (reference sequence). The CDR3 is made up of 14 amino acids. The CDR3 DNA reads TGTGCCTGGAGTGTGACTGACTCACCCTACGAGCAGTACTTC. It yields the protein CAWSVTDSPYEQYF.

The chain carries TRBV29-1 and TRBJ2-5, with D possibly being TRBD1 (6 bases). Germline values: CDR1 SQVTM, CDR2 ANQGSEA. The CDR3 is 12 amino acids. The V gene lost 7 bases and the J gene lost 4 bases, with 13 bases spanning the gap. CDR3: CSDTGFGETQYF. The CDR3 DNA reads TGCAGCGACACAGGGTTCGGAGAGACCCAGTACTTC. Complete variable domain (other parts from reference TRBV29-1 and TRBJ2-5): SAVISQKPSRDICQRGTSLTIQCQVDSQVTMMFWYRQQPGQSLTLIATANQGSEATYESGFVIDKFPISRPNLTFSTLTVSNMSPEDSSIYLCSDTGFGETQYFGPGTRLLVL.

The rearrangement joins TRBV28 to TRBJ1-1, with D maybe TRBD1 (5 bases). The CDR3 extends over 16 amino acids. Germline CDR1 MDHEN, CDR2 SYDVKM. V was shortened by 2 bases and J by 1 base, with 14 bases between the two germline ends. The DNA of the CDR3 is TGTGCCAGCAGTTTAGCGCAGGGCCAGAGGAACACTGAAGCTTTCTTT. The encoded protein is CASSLAQGQRNTEAFF.

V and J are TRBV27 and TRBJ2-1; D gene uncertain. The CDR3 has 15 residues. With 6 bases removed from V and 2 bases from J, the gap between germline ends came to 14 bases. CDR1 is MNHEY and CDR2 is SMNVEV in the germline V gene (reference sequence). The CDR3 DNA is TGTGCCAGCAGACCAGTTAACCAAGCCTACAATGAGCAGTTCTTC. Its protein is CASRPVNQAYNEQFF.

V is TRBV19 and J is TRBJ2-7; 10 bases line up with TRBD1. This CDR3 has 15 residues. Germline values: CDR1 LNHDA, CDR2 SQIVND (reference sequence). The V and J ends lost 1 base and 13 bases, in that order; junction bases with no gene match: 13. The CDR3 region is CASSIGGQGSTMQYF. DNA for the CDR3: TGTGCCAGTAGTATAGGGGGACAGGGGAGTACGATGCAATACTTC.

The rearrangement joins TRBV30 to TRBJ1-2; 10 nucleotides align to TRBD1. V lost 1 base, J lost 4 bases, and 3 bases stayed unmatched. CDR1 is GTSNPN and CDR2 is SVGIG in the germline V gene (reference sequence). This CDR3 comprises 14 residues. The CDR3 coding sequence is TGTGCCTGGAGTGCAGGGACAGGGGTCTATGGCTACACCTTC. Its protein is CAWSAGTGVYGYTF.